The sample holds many counts of the clone carrying this T cell receptor (beta chain). This record comes from a study of breast tumors, draining lymph nodes, adjacent tissues. MiXCR was run by TCRdb on the multiplex PCR reads, yielding one entry per CDR3 protein. The data hold around 19,000 distinct CDR3 sequences, with about a third observed a single time. CDR3 size: 13 residues. CDR1 MNHEY and CDR2 SVGEGT come from the germline V gene. The V and J ends lost 7 bases and 3 bases respectively, with 13 bases between them. The J gene is TRBJ2-7, the V gene TRBV6-2 or TRBV6-3; possibly TRBD1 or TRBD2 for D (6 bases each). The clonotype originates from a female donor with breast cancer. Some clones in this sample may be carry-over from other donors' samples. The sample comprised breast tumor tissue. In DNA, the CDR3 is TGTGCCAGCAATAGAGGAGGGGGCTACGAGCAGTACTTC. Encoded protein: CASNRGGGYEQYF.